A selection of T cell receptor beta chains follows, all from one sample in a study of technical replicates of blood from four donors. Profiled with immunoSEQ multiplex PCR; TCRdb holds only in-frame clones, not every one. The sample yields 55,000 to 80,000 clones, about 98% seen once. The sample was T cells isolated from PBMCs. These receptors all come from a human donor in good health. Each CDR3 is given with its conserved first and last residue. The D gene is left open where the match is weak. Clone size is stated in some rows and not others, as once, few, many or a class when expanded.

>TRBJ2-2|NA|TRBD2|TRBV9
CASSVGGSGVNTGELFF
TGTGCCAGCAGCGTGGGGGGTAGCGGGGTGAACACCGGGGAGCTGTTTTTT
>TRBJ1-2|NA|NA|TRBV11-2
CASSLSGQGAGYTF
TGTGCCAGCAGCTTATCAGGGCAGGGCGCTGGCTACACCTTC
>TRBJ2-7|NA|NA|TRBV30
CAWSGRGLSYEQYF
TGTGCCTGGAGTGGCCGTGGCCTCTCCTACGAGCAGTACTTC
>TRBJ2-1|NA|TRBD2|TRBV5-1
CASSLGQLADHYNEQFF
TGCGCCAGCAGCTTGGGTCAGCTAGCGGACCACTACAATGAGCAGTTCTTC
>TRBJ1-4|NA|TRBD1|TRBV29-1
CSVDRGSNEKLFF
TGCAGCGTTGACAGGGGGTCTAATGAAAAACTGTTTTTT
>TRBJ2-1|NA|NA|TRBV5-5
CASSYRRYNEQFF
TGTGCCAGCAGCTACCGCCGGTACAATGAGCAGTTCTTC
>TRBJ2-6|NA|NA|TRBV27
CASSFAGANVLTF
TGTGCCAGCAGTTTTGCGGGGGCCAACGTCCTGACTTTC
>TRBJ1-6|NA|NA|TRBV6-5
CASSPGNSPLHF
TGTGCCAGCAGTCCAGGGAATTCACCCCTCCACTTT
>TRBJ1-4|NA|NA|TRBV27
CASSSSRVSEKLFF
TGTGCCAGCAGTTCGTCTCGAGTTAGTGAAAAACTGTTTTTT
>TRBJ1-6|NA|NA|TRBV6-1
CASEKIRQENSPLHF
TGTGCCAGCGAGAAGATAAGACAGGAAAATTCACCCCTCCACTTT
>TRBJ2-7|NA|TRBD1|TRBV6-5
CASSYSYVGQGDEQYF
TGTGCCAGCAGTTACTCGTATGTGGGACAGGGGGACGAGCAGTACTTC
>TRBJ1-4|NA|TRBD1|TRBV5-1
CASSLMGQPEKLFF
TGCGCCAGCAGCCTGATGGGACAGCCCGAAAAACTGTTTTTT
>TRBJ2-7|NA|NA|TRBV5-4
CASSSDDSPYEQYF
TGTGCCAGCAGCTCTGATGACAGTCCGTACGAGCAGTACTTC
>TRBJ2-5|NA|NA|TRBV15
CATSNRTSNAETQYF
TGTGCCACCAGCAATCGGACTTCCAACGCGGAGACCCAGTACTTC
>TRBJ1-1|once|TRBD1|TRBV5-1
CASSLAQGGNTEAFF
TGCGCCAGCAGCTTGGCACAGGGGGGTAACACTGAAGCTTTCTTT
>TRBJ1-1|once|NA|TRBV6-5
CASSYGAGNTEAFF
TGTGCCAGCAGTTACGGTGCGGGAAACACTGAAGCTTTCTTT
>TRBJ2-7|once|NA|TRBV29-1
CSVGIVRTDSYEQYF
TGCAGCGTTGGAATTGTTAGGACAGACTCCTACGAGCAATACTTC
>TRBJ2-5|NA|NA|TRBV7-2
CASSLGSRRETQYF
TGTGCCAGCAGCTTAGGATCCAGGCGAGAGACCCAGTACTTC
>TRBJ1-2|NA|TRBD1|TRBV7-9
CASSQGTGSYGYTF
TGTGCCAGCAGCCAAGGGACAGGGAGCTATGGCTACACCTTC
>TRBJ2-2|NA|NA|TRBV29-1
CSASQGAGELFF
TGCAGCGCCAGCCAAGGAGCCGGGGAGCTGTTTTTT
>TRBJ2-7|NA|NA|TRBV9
CASSVDLASSYEQYF
TGTGCCAGCAGCGTAGATCTAGCGAGCTCCTACGAGCAGTACTTC
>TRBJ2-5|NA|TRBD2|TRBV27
CASRTPGTSGAETQYF
TGTGCCAGCAGGACACCCGGGACTAGCGGGGCGGAGACCCAGTACTTC
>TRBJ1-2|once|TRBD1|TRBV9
CASSITGGVNYGYTF
TGTGCCAGCAGCATAACAGGGGGCGTTAACTATGGCTACACCTTC
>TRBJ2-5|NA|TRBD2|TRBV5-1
CASSLVLLTGTSGRETQYF
TGCGCCAGCAGCTTGGTCTTACTAACCGGGACTAGCGGGAGGGAGACCCAGTACTTC
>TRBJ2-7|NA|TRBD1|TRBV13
CASSPGYDRGTYEQYF
TGTGCCAGCAGCCCGGGTTATGACAGGGGCACCTACGAGCAGTACTTC
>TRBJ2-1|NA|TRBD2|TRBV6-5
CASRPAGGSYNEQFF
TGTGCCAGCAGGCCAGCGGGAGGGTCCTACAATGAGCAGTTCTTC
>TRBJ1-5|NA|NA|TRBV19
CASSPSLNQPQHF
TGTGCCAGTAGTCCCTCTTTGAATCAGCCCCAGCATTTT
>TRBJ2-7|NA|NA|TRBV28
CASSPHSYEQYF
TGTGCCAGCAGTCCCCACAGTTACGAGCAGTACTTC
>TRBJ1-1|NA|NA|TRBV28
CASSLMWQAVWTEAFF
TGTGCCAGCAGTTTAATGTGGCAGGCCGTATGGACTGAAGCTTTCTTT
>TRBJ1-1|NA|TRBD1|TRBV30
CAWSERRGVNTEAFF
TGTGCCTGGAGTGAGCGCAGGGGGGTGAACACTGAAGCTTTCTTT
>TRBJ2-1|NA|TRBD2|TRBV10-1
CASSLAGTSGYNEQFF
TGCGCCAGCAGTTTAGCCGGGACTAGCGGATACAATGAGCAGTTCTTC
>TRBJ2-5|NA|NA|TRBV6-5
CASSYSSRFGETQYF
TGTGCCAGCAGTTACTCGAGCCGGTTCGGAGAGACCCAGTACTTC